This T cell receptor beta chain originates from a study of cytomegalovirus exposure and HLA in healthy donors. Both 60 Vbeta primers and 13 Jbeta primers went into the PCR. Clones were read by immunoSEQ multiplex PCR, and TCRdb kept only the in-frame ones, dropping some. The sample includes around 70,000 clones, around 66% of them seen just once. CDR1 and CDR2 (germline): SGHNT, YYREEE (reference sequence). Between the trimmed V and J ends, which lost 2 bases and 2 bases, there was a span of 15 bases. This CDR3 has 16 residues. This clone has only a few counts. V and J are TRBV5-4 and TRBJ2-3; maybe TRBD1 (6 bases). This TCR was sampled from a man between 60 and 70 years old in good health and CMV-seropositive. Specimen: PBMCs. CDR3 region: CASSLYRDTNTDTQYF. The CDR3 nucleotides are TGTGCCAGCAGCTTATACCGGGACACAAACACAGATACGCAGTATTTT. The full variable domain, rest sourced from reference TRBV5-4 and TRBJ2-3, is ETGVTQSPTHLIKTRGQQVTLRCSSQSGHNTVSWYQQALGQGPQFIFQYYREEENGRGNFPPRFSGLQFPNYSSELNVNALELDDSALYLCASSLYRDTNTDTQYFGPGTRLTVL.